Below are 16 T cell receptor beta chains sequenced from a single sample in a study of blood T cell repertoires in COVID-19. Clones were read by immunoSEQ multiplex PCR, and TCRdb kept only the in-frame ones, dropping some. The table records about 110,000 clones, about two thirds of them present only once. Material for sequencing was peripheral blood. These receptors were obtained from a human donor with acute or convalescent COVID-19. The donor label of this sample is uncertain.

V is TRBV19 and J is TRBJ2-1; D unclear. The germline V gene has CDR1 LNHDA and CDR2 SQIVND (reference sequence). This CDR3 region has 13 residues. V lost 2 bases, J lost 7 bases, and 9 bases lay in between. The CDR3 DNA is TGTGCCAGTAGTATAAGTTCGGTTAATGAGCAGTTCTTC. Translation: CASSISSVNEQFF.

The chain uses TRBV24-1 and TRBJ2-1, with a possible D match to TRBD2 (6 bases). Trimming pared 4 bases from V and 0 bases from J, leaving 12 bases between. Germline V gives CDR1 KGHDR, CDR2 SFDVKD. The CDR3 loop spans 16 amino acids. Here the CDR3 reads CATSDSAGDSYNEQFF. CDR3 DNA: TGTGCCACCAGTGACTCAGCGGGTGACTCCTACAATGAGCAGTTCTTC.

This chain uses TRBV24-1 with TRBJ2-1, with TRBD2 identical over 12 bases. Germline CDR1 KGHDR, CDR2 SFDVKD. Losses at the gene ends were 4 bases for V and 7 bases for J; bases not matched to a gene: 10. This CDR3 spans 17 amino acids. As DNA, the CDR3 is TGTGCCACCAGTGACTCCACACTAGCGGGGGGATCTAATGAGCAGTTCTTC. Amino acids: CATSDSTLAGGSNEQFF.

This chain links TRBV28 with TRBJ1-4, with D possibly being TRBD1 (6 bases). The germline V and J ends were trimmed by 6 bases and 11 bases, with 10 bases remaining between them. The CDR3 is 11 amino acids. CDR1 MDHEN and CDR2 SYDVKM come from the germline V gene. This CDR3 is CASSRGWKLFF. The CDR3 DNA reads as TGTGCCAGCAGCAGGGGTTGGAAACTGTTTTTT.

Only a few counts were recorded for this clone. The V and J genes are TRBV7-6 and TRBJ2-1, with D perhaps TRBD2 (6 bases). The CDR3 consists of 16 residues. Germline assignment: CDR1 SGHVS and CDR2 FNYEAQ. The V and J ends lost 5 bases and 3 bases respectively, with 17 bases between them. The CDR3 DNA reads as TGTGCCAGCAGCGAGGCGGAGGGGACTCACTACAATGAGCAGTTCTTC. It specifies CASSEAEGTHYNEQFF.

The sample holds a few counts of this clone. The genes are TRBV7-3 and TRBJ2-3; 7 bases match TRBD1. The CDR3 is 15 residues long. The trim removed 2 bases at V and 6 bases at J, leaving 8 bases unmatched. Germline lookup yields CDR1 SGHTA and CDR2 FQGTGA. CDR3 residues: CASSLYPQGTDTQYF. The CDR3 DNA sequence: TGTGCCAGCAGCTTATACCCACAGGGGACGGATACGCAGTATTTT.

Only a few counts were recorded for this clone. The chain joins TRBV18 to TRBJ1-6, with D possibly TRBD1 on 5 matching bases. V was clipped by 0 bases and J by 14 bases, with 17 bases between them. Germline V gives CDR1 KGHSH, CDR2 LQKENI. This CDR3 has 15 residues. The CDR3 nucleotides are TGTGCCAGCTCACCACCCTCGGGGGGGTACGGAGCCCTCCACTTT. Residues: CASSPPSGGYGALHF.

In DNA form, the CDR3 reads TGTGCCAGCAGCCAAGGATCCTTGACTAGCGGGGCGGGCAATGAGCAGTTCTTC. It specifies CASSQGSLTSGAGNEQFF. The gene calls are TRBV4-2 and TRBJ2-1; 11 bases align to TRBD2. V lost 1 base, J lost 6 bases, and 11 bases stayed unmatched. The CDR3 loop spans 18 amino acids. Germline-derived CDR1 and CDR2 are LGHNA and YNFKEQ.

The CDR3 DNA sequence: TGTGCCAGCAGGGCGGGGGCCTTTAGCACAGATACGCAGTATTTT. This sequence encodes CASRAGAFSTDTQYF. The chain joins TRBV6-5 to TRBJ2-3, with D perhaps matching TRBD2 (7 bases). The CDR3 length is 15 residues. Germline V lookup: CDR1 MNHEY, CDR2 SVGAGI. Trimming took 6 bases from V and 0 from J, leaving 13 bases between them.

For the CDR3, the DNA is TGTGCCAGCACCAGTGGCCCTTACAATGAGCAGTTCTTC. Translation gives CASTSGPYNEQFF. The gene calls are TRBV2 and TRBJ2-1; D is ambiguous. Trimming cost V 7 bases and J 4 bases, with 11 bases left between them. CDR1 SNHLY and CDR2 FYNNEI come from the germline V gene. CDR3 length: 13 amino acids.

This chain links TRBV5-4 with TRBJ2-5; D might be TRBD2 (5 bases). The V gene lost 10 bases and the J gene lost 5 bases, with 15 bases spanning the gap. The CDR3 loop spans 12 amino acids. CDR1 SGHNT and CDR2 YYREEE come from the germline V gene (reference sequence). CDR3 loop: CAPHRGGETQYF. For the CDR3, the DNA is TGTGCCCCCCATCGGGGTGGTGAGACCCAGTACTTC.

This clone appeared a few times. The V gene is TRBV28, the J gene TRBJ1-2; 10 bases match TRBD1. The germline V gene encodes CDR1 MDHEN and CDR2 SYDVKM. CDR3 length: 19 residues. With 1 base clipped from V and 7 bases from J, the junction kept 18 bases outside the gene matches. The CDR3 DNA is TGTGCCAGCAGTTTATTTTTGATATCTTGGGACAGGGGTGCTGGTGGCTACACCTTC. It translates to CASSLFLISWDRGAGGYTF.

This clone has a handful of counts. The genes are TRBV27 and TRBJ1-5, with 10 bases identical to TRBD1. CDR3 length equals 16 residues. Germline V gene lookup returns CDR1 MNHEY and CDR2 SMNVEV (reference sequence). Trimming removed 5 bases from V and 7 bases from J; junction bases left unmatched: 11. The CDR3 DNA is TGTGCCAGCAGTCCCCTGGACAGGGGGGCGGGACAGCCCCAGCATTTT. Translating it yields CASSPLDRGAGQPQHF.

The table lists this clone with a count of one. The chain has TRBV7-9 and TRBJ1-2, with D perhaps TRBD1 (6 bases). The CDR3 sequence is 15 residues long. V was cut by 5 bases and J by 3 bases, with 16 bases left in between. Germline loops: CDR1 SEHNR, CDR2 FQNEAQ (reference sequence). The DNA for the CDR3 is TGTGCCAGCAGCACGAAGGGGGTCGATCACTATGGCTACACCTTC. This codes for CASSTKGVDHYGYTF.

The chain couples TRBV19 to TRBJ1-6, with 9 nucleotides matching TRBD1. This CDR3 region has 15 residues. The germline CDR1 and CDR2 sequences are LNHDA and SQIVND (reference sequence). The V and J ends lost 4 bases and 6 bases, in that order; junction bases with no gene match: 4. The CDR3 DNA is TGTGCCAGTAGTACCCGGGACAGGGTTAATTCACCCCTCCACTTT. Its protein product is CASSTRDRVNSPLHF.

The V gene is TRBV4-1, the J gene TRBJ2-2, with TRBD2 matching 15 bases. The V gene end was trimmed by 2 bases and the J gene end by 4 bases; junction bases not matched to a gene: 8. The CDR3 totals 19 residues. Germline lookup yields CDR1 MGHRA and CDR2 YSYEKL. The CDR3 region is CASSQPGLAGGPGTGELFF. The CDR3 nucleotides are TGCGCCAGCAGCCAACCGGGACTAGCGGGGGGCCCCGGCACCGGGGAGCTGTTTTTT.